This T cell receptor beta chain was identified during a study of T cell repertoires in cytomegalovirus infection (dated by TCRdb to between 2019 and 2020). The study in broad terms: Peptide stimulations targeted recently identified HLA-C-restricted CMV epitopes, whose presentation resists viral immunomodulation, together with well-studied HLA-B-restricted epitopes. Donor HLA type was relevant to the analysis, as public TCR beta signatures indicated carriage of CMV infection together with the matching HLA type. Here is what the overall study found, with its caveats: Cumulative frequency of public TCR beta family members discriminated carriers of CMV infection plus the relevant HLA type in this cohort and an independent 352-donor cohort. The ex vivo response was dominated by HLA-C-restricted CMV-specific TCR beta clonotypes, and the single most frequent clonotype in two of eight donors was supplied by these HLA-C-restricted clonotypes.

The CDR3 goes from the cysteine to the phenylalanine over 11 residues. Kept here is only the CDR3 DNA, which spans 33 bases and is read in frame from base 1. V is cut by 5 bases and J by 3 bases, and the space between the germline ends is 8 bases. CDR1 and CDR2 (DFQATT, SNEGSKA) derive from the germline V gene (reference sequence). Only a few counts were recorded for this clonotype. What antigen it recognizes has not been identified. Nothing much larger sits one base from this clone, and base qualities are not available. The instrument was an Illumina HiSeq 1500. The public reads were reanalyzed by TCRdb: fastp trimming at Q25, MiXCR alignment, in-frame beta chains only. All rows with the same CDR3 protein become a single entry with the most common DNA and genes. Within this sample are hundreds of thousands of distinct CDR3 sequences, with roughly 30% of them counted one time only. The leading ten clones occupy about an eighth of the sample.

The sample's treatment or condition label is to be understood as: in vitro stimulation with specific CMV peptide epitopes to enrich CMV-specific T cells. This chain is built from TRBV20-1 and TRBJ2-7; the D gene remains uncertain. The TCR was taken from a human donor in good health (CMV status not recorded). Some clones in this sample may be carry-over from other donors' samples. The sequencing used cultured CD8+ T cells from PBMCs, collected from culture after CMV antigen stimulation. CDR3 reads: CSALVGYEQYF. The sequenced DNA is TGCAGTGCTCTTGTGGGCTACGAGCAGTACTTC.